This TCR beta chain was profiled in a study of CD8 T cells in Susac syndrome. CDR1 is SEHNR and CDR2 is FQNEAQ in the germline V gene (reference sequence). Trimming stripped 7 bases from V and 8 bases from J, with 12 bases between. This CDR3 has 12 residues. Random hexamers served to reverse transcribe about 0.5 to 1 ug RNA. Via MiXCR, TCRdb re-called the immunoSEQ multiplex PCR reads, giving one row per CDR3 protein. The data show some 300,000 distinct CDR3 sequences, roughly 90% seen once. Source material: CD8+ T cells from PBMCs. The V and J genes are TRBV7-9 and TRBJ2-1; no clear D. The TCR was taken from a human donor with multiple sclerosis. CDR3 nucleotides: TGTGCCAGCAATCAACGCAGCGATGAGCAGTTCTTC. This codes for CASNQRSDEQFF.